Following are 31 T cell receptor beta chains from one sample sequenced in a study of blood T cells in healthy people across ages. Next came a second PCR, run for roughly 6 to 11 cycles, which used a sample-barcoded 5' primer along with a J-beta primer mix. MiXCR was run by TCRdb on the 5' RACE reads, yielding one entry per CDR3 protein. In the table there are about 1.5 million distinct CDR3 sequences, 42% of which are singletons. Sequencing was performed on blood. The receptors were gathered from a woman aged 18-29 years in good health.

The rearrangement links TRBV12-3 or TRBV12-4 to TRBJ2-1; D perhaps matches TRBD2 (5 bases). The CDR3 has 13 amino acids. Trimming shortened V by 7 bases and J by 5 bases, and 12 bases separated the two germline ends. CDR3 DNA: TGTGCCAGCACCGGAGGAAAAAACAATGAGCAGTTCTTC. Translating it yields CASTGGKNNEQFF.

This clonotype turned up a few times. This chain uses TRBV4-2 with TRBJ2-7; 8 bases agree with TRBD2. V dropped 1 base and J dropped 1; count of bases not matched to a gene: 6. Germline CDR1 LGHNA, CDR2 YNFKEQ. There are 16 residues in the CDR3. DNA of the CDR3: TGTGCCAGCAGCCAAGTTTCCACTAGCGGATCCTACGAGCAGTACTTC. It translates to CASSQVSTSGSYEQYF.

This clonotype has at least ten counts. V gene TRBV10-3 combines with J gene TRBJ2-5; tentative D call: TRBD2 (7 bases). CDR1 is ENHRY, CDR2 SYGVKD, per germline. The CDR3 totals 13 residues. Trimming removed 10 bases at V and 2 bases at J, with 14 bases between. Written as DNA, the CDR3 is TGTGCCACTCAAGGGGGGGAACAAGAGACCCAGTACTTC. Amino acid sequence: CATQGGEQETQYF.

CDR3 DNA: TGTGCCAGCAGTTACGGGCGGGGGGGGCAGGGCAATCAGCCCCAGCATTTT. Its protein product is CASSYGRGGQGNQPQHF. The V gene is TRBV6-6, the J gene TRBJ1-5, with a tentative D call TRBD1 (6 bases). CDR1 and CDR2 (germline): MNHNY, SVGAGI (reference sequence). The V gene lost 2 bases and the J gene lost 2 bases, with 16 bases spanning the gap. The CDR3 has 17 residues.

The chain is built from TRBV7-9 and TRBJ2-1; D call uncertain. Per germline, CDR1 SEHNR and CDR2 FQNEAQ (reference sequence). Trimming took 4 bases from V and 9 from J, leaving 10 bases between them. This CDR3 contains 12 residues. CDR3 sequence (DNA): TGTGCCAGCAGCTCCCAGACTGGTGAGCAGTTCTTC. Residues: CASSSQTGEQFF.

The rearrangement links TRBV9 to TRBJ2-1; no reliable D call. The CDR3 contains 11 residues. Germline CDR1 SGDLS, CDR2 YYNGEE. The germline V and J ends were trimmed by 2 bases and 7 bases, with 4 bases remaining between them. The CDR3 loop is CASSVENEQFF. The CDR3 DNA is TGTGCCAGCAGCGTTGAGAATGAGCAGTTCTTC.

As concerns this clonotype: An end of the junction differs from the germline gene, which may be a read error. The rearrangement uses TRBV15 and TRBJ2-1; D is undetermined. The CDR3 is 15 residues long. The germline V gene has CDR1 LNHNV and CDR2 YYDKDF (reference sequence). CDR3 nucleotides: TGTGCCACCAGCACCCTCCGGAGCACACACAATGAGCGGTTCTTC. It translates to CATSTLRSTHNERFF. The full variable domain, its missing parts supplied by reference TRBV15 and TRBJ2-1, is DAMVIQNPRYQVTQFGKPVTLSCSQTLNHNVMYWYQQKSSQAPKLLFHYYDKDFNNEADTPDNFQSRRPNTSFCFLDIRSPGLGDTAMYLCATSTLRSTHNERFFGPGTRLTVL.

The V gene is TRBV25-1, the J gene TRBJ2-1; tentative D call: TRBD1 (5 bases). This CDR3 contains 15 residues. In germline, CDR1 is MGHDK, CDR2 SYGVNS. V lost 1 base and J lost 2, with 9 bases in between. The DNA of the CDR3 is TGTGCCAGCAGTGAATTAGCAGGGCCCTACAATGAGCAGTTCTTC. Protein product: CASSELAGPYNEQFF.

The chain recombines TRBV20-1 with TRBJ2-3; the D is unclear. Per the germline V gene, CDR1 is DFQATT and CDR2 is SNEGSKA (reference sequence). The V and J ends lost 3 bases and 9 bases respectively, with 22 bases between them. There are 15 residues in the CDR3. CDR3 nucleotides: TGCAGTGCTAGTGCGGACCCGGGCACCATCGGGACGCAGTATTTT. It yields the protein CSASADPGTIGTQYF.

The sample holds one count of this clonotype. At one end the junction does not follow the germline gene, possibly because of a read error. V and J are TRBV6-5 and TRBJ2-3; D may be TRBD2 (7 bases). Germline lookup yields CDR1 MNHEY and CDR2 SVGAGI. This CDR3 region has 15 residues. The CDR3 DNA reads as TGTGTCAGCAGCCAGGGGCGGGGGAGCACAGATACGCAGTATTTT. Protein product: CVSSQGRGSTDTQYF.

This chain links TRBV12-3 or TRBV12-4 with TRBJ2-3; D might be TRBD2 (6 bases). The CDR3 spans 12 residues. The V end was cut by 2 bases, the J end by 11 bases, with 11 bases between. The CDR3 reads CASSLRGGGQYF. Written as DNA, the CDR3 is TGTGCCAGCAGTTTAAGGGGAGGAGGGCAGTATTTT.

This sequence joins TRBV6-5 and TRBJ2-6; D is unclear. The CDR3 runs 15 residues. Trimming stripped 2 bases from V and 1 base from J, with 6 bases between. Per the germline V gene, CDR1 is MNHEY and CDR2 is SVGAGI. The CDR3 loop is CASSYRESGANVLTF. Here the CDR3 DNA reads TGTGCCAGCAGTTACCGTGAGTCTGGGGCCAACGTCCTGACTTTC.

This clonotype was counted only a few times. The gene calls are TRBV30 and TRBJ2-7, with D possibly being TRBD2 (6 bases). The CDR3 has 14 residues. Germline values: CDR1 GTSNPN, CDR2 SVGIG (reference sequence). Trimming stripped 2 bases from V and 6 bases from J, with 17 bases between. The CDR3 loop reads CAWSSGRERAEQYF. The CDR3 bases are TGTGCCTGGAGTAGTGGACGGGAGAGAGCCGAGCAGTACTTC.

V and J are TRBV18 and TRBJ1-2; 7 bases agree with TRBD1. The CDR3 totals 13 residues. V gave up 3 bases and J gave up 6 bases; unmatched junction bases: 4. Germline CDR1 reads KGHSH; CDR2 reads LQKENI. The CDR3 here is CASSPGTVDGYTF. The DNA for the CDR3 is TGTGCCAGCTCACCTGGGACAGTCGATGGCTACACCTTC.

This clonotype was counted between two and nine times. This rearrangement joins TRBV27 to TRBJ2-5; possible D gene TRBD1, 6 bases. The CDR3 totals 14 residues. V was shortened by 4 bases and J by 0 bases, with 9 bases between the two germline ends. The germline V gene encodes CDR1 MNHEY and CDR2 SMNVEV (reference sequence). The CDR3 spells CASSSQGNQETQYF. For the CDR3, the DNA is TGTGCCAGCAGTTCACAGGGAAACCAAGAGACCCAGTACTTC.

To note about this clonotype: Germline is not matched at one junction end, which may reflect a read error. This rearrangement joins TRBV2 to TRBJ2-3, with D unclear. This CDR3 contains 15 residues. CDR1 is SNHLY, CDR2 FYNNEI, per germline. The CDR3 region is CAGSEALLRLDTQYF. The CDR3 nucleotides are TGTGCCGGCAGTGAAGCGCTTCTAAGACTAGATACGCAGTATTTT. The whole variable domain, remainder taken from reference TRBV2 and TRBJ2-3, is EPEVTQTPSHQVTQMGQEVILRCVPISNHLYFYWYRQILGQKVEFLVSFYNNEISEKSEIFDDQFSVERPDGSNFTLKIRSTKLEDSAMYFCAGSEALLRLDTQYFGPGTRLTVL.

This rearrangement joins TRBV27 to TRBJ1-2; D gene uncertain. CDR3 length: 13 amino acids. CDR1 and CDR2 (germline): MNHEY, SMNVEV (reference sequence). V shed 2 bases and J shed 4 bases, with 8 bases lying between them. CDR3 sequence: CASSLKDGYGYTF. In nucleotides, the CDR3 is TGTGCCAGCAGTTTAAAGGACGGCTATGGCTACACCTTC.

The chain links TRBV5-1 to TRBJ2-5; unclear D gene. The CDR3 extends over 14 amino acids. Germline CDR1 SGHRS, CDR2 YFSETQ. Trimming took 5 bases from V and 3 from J, leaving 14 bases between them. This CDR3 reads CASSLLDGEETQYF. DNA of the CDR3: TGCGCCAGCAGTCTCCTGGACGGAGAAGAGACCCAGTACTTC.

J is TRBJ2-1 and V is TRBV27; 13 bases agree with TRBD2. The CDR3 contains 14 residues. Germline V gene lookup returns CDR1 MNHEY and CDR2 SMNVEV (reference sequence). With 6 bases clipped from V and 15 bases from J, the junction kept 11 bases outside the gene matches. DNA of the CDR3: TGTGCCAGCAGCCCACCGGGACTAGCGGGACCGCTGTTCTTC. Its translation is CASSPPGLAGPLFF.

The rearrangement joins TRBV11-1 to TRBJ2-5; possible D gene TRBD2, 6 bases. CDR1 is SGHAT and CDR2 is FQDESV in the germline V gene (reference sequence). This CDR3 region has 15 residues. Trimming pared 4 bases from V and 2 bases from J, leaving 14 bases between. This chain's CDR3 is CASSSHRDWQETQYF. The CDR3, as DNA: TGTGCCAGCAGCTCTCACCGGGACTGGCAAGAGACCCAGTACTTC.

Worth noting for this clonotype: Compared with germline, one end of the junction differs, possibly owing to a read error. The chain has TRBV10-3 and TRBJ2-1; the D is unclear. Germline lookup yields CDR1 ENHRY and CDR2 SYGVKD. CDR3 size: 13 residues. CDR3 DNA: TGTGTCATCATGAGAGACTCCTACAATGAGCAGTTCTTC. It specifies CVIMRDSYNEQFF.

This clonotype showed up many times. This rearrangement joins TRBV7-6 to TRBJ2-1; 7 bases line up with TRBD1. V was clipped by 3 bases and J by 6 bases; unmatched bases: 11. Germline lookup yields CDR1 SGHVS and CDR2 FNYEAQ. The CDR3 has 16 residues. CDR3 nucleotides: TGTGCCAGCAGCTTCCCTAGACAGGGTTCATCCAATGAGCAGTTCTTC. Translated: CASSFPRQGSSNEQFF.

V gene TRBV7-2 combines with J gene TRBJ1-2, with D maybe TRBD1 (5 bases). Germline assignment: CDR1 SGHTA and CDR2 FQGNSA. Trimming removed 2 bases at V and 8 bases at J, with 15 bases between. The CDR3 is 14 residues long. The CDR3 nucleotides read TGTGCCAGCAGCTTAATCGCGGGGCCTGCCGGCTACACCTTC. Amino acid sequence: CASSLIAGPAGYTF. The full variable domain, with the rest looked up from reference TRBV7-2 and TRBJ1-2, is GAGVSQSPSNKVTEKGKDVELRCDPISGHTALYWYRQSLGQGLEFLIYFQGNSAPDKSGLPSDRFSAERTGGSVSTLTIQRTQQEDSAVYLCASSLIAGPAGYTFGSGTRLTVV.

This clonotype was recorded at least ten times. The gene calls are TRBV12-3 or TRBV12-4 and TRBJ2-5, with a possible D match to TRBD1 (5 bases). Trimming removed 5 bases from V and 1 base from J, with 14 bases in between. CDR3 length: 15 residues. CDR3 nucleotide sequence: TGTGCCAGCAGTCACACGACAGCAGGCCAAGAGACCCAGTACTTC. The encoded protein is CASSHTTAGQETQYF.

The CDR3, as DNA: TGTGCCAGCAGTTCCGCAGGAGTTGGGACTACTCGGCGCAATGAGCAGTTCTTC. It specifies CASSSAGVGTTRRNEQFF. This chain uses TRBV27 with TRBJ2-1; 7 bases align to TRBD2. Germline trimming cut 4 bases from V and 6 bases from J; bases unmatched to any gene: 18. CDR1 is MNHEY and CDR2 is SMNVEV in the germline V gene (reference sequence). This CDR3 contains 18 residues.

Of note for this clonotype: Compared with germline, one end of the junction differs, possibly owing to a read error. The chain is built from TRBV7-8 and TRBJ1-2; D not resolved. Germline CDR1 and CDR2: SGHVS and FQNEAQ. The CDR3 runs 12 residues. The CDR3: CAISLGGYGYTF. The DNA of the CDR3 is TGTGCCATCAGCTTAGGCGGCTATGGCTACACCTTC. The complete variable domain, with remaining parts taken from reference TRBV7-8 and TRBJ1-2, reads GAGVSQSPRYKVAKRGQDVALRCDPISGHVSLFWYQQALGQGPEFLTYFQNEAQLDKSGLPSDRFFAERPEGSVSTLKIQRTQQEDSAVYLCAISLGGYGYTFGSGTRLTVV.

This clonotype turned up a few times. This chain links TRBV7-2 with TRBJ2-5; D is undetermined. The CDR3 runs 15 residues. Between the trimmed V and J ends, which lost 4 bases and 0 bases, there was a span of 12 bases. CDR1 and CDR2 from the germline V gene are SGHTA and FQGNSA. CDR3 loop: CASSSPERYQETQYF. CDR3 DNA sequence: TGTGCCAGCAGCTCCCCCGAGAGGTACCAAGAGACCCAGTACTTC.

This clonotype was detected only a few times. The DNA of the CDR3 is TGTGCCAGCAGTTGGGGATTGGGCAGGGGAGACTATGGCTACACCTTC. Translation: CASSWGLGRGDYGYTF. This sequence joins TRBV27 and TRBJ1-2; maybe TRBD1 (6 bases). Looked up from germline, CDR1 is MNHEY and CDR2 is SMNVEV (reference sequence). The CDR3 has 16 residues. The V end lost 4 bases, the J end lost 3 bases, and 18 bases lay between the germline ends.

V usage is TRBV10-3 and J usage is TRBJ1-1; possibly TRBD1 for D (5 bases). V was trimmed by 8 bases and J by 2 bases, leaving 12 bases between them. Per the germline V gene, CDR1 is ENHRY and CDR2 is SYGVKD. The CDR3 length is 13 residues. CDR3 sequence (DNA): TGTGCCATCTCCGGGGGTTTCAACACTGAAGCTTTCTTT. Amino acids: CAISGGFNTEAFF.

The rearrangement uses TRBV4-2 and TRBJ2-5; TRBD2 matches at 8 bases. The J call may be mistaken, given a closer DNA end match to TRBJ2-7. The CDR3 length is 15 residues. Germline assignment: CDR1 LGHNA and CDR2 YNFKEQ. CDR3 nucleotide sequence: TGTGCCAGCAGCCAATCGACTAGCGCCTTCTACGAGCAGTACTTC. This sequence encodes CASSQSTSAFYEQYF.

The V and J genes are TRBV6-6 and TRBJ2-5, with a tentative D call TRBD2 (5 bases). The V gene lost 2 bases and the J gene lost 0 bases, with 7 bases spanning the gap. CDR3 size: 14 residues. Per the germline V gene, CDR1 is MNHNY and CDR2 is SVGAGI (reference sequence). The CDR3 loop is CASSYRGYQETQYF. For the CDR3, the DNA is TGTGCCAGCAGTTACCGCGGGTACCAAGAGACCCAGTACTTC.